The TCR beta chain under discussion was sequenced for a study of shared clonotypes between healthy human individuals. Study summary: A few men and a couple of women, aged 18 to 49, were donors.

In the original processing: In the immunoSEQ data, sequences were junction-only and lacked quality scores, so filtering differed. Profiled with immunoSEQ multiplex PCR; TCRdb holds only in-frame clones, not every one. V and J calls and clone size are those listed in that table; D and trimming were worked out from the DNA. The top ten clones hold about 12% of a sample with around 440,000 clones, roughly three quarters of them seen once. V dropped 8 bases and J dropped 1; count of bases not matched to a gene: 8. The CDR3 spans 14 residues. Germline V gives CDR1 MNHNS, CDR2 SASEGT. Recent vaccinations or acute infections were absent in the healthy HIV-negative adult donors. Every contributor of samples was a Caucasian grown-up residing in Nashville, Tennessee.

The chain links TRBV6-1 to TRBJ2-7, with 7 bases lining up with TRBD1. Sequenced: PBMCs. This receptor was identified in a woman aged 35 to 49 in good health. Some clones in this sample may be carry-over from other donors' samples. The CDR3 bases are TGTGCCAGCCGGTCAGGGGGAAATTCCTACGAGCAGTACTTC. Encoded protein: CASRSGGNSYEQYF.